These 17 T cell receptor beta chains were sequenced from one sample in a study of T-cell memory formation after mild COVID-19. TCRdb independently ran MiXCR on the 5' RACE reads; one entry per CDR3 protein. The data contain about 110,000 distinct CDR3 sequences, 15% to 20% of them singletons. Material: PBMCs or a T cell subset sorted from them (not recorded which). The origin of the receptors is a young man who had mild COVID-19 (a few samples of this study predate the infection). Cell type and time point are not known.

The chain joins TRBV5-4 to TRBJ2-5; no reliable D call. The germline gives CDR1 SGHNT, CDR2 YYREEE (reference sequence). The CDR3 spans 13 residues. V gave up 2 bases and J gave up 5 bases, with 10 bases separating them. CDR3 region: CASSLKVGETQYF. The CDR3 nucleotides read TGTGCCAGCAGCTTAAAGGTGGGCGAGACCCAGTACTTC.

The DNA of the CDR3 is TGCAGTGCTAGGGGGGGAGGATACGGCTACACCTTC. The encoded protein is CSARGGGYGYTF. The chain recombines TRBV20-1 with TRBJ1-2; weak D call: TRBD1 (5 bases). Trimming took off 3 bases at V and 8 bases at J, with 13 bases between the two ends. The CDR3 spans 12 residues. Germline-derived CDR1 and CDR2 are DFQATT and SNEGSKA (reference sequence).

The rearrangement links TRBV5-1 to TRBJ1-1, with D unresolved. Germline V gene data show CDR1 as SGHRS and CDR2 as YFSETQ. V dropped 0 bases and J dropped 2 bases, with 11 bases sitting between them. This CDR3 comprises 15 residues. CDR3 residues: CASSLGYSVNTEAFF. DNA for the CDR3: TGCGCCAGCAGCTTGGGATATTCAGTTAACACTGAAGCTTTCTTT.

Here the CDR3 reads CASSQALGSEQFF. The CDR3 coding sequence is TGCGCCAGCAGCCAAGCTCTGGGGAGTGAGCAGTTCTTC. This rearrangement joins TRBV4-3 to TRBJ2-1; perhaps TRBD2 as D (5 bases). Germline CDR1 LGHNA, CDR2 YSLEER. CDR3 size: 13 residues. Trimming pared 1 base from V and 9 bases from J, leaving 10 bases between.

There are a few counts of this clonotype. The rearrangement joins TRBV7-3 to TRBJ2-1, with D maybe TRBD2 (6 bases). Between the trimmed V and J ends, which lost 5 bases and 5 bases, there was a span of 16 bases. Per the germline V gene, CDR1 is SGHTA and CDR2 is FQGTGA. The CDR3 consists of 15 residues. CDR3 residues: CASSRAGMDHNEQFF. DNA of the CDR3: TGTGCCAGCAGCCGGGCGGGGATGGACCACAATGAGCAGTTCTTC. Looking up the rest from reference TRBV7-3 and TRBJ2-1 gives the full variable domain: GAGVSQTPSNKVTEKGKYVELRCDPISGHTALYWYRQSLGQGPEFLIYFQGTGAADDSGLPNDRFFAVRPEGSVSTLKIQRTERGDSAVYLCASSRAGMDHNEQFFGPGTRLTVL.

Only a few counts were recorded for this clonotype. This CDR3 reads CASSVARIKNIQYF. DNA of the CDR3: TGTGCCAGCAGCGTGGCGCGGATCAAAAACATTCAGTACTTC. This sequence joins TRBV6-5 and TRBJ2-4; D uncertain. Germline V gene sequence: CDR1 MNHEY, CDR2 SVGAGI. The CDR3 has 14 amino acids. V was pared by 6 bases and J by 3 bases, with 12 bases between.

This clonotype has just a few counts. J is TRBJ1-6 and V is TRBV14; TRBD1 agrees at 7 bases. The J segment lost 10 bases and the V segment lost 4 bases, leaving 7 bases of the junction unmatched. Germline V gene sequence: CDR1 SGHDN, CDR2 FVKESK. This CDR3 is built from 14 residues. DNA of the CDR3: TGTGCCAGCAGCCGGACAGGTTGGGACTCACCCCTCCACTTT. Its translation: CASSRTGWDSPLHF.

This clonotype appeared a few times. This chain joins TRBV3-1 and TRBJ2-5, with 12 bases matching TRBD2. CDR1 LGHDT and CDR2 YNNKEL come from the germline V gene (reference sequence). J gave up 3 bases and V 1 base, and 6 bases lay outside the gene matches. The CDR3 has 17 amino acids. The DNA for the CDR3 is TGTGCCAGCAGCCAAGGTGCGACTAGCGGGGGAGAAGAGACCCAGTACTTC. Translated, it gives CASSQGATSGGEETQYF.

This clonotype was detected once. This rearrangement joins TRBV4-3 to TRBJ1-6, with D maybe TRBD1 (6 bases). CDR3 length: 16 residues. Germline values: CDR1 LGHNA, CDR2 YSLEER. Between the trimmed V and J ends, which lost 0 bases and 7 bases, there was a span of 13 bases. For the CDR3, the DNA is TGCGCCAGCAGCCAAGATTGGGACACTCGCAATTCACCCCTCCACTTT. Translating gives CASSQDWDTRNSPLHF.

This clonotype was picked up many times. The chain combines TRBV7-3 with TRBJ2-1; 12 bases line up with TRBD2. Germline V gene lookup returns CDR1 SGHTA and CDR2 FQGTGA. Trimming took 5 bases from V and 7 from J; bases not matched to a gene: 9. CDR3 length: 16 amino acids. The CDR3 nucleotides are TGTGCCAGCAGCGGATCTAGCGGGGGGGTGGAGAATGAGCAGTTCTTC. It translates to CASSGSSGGVENEQFF.

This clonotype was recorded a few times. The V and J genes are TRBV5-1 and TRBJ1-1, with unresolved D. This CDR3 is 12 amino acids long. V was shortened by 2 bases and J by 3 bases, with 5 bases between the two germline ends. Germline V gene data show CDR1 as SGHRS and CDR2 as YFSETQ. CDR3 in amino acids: CASSLTDTEAFF. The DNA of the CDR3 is TGCGCCAGCAGCTTAACAGACACTGAAGCTTTCTTT.

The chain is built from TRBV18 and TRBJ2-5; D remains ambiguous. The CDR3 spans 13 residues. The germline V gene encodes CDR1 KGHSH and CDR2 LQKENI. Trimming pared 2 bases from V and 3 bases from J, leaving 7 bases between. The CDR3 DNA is TGTGCCAGCTCACCATTCGCTAAAGAGACCCAGTACTTC. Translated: CASSPFAKETQYF.

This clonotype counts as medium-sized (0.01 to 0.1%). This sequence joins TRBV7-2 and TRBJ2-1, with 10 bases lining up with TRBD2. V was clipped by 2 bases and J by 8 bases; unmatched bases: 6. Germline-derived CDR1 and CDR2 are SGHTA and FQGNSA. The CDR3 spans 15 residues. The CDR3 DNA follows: TGTGCCAGCAGCTTAAGTAGCGGGGGGCTGTATGAGCAGTTCTTC. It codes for CASSLSSGGLYEQFF.

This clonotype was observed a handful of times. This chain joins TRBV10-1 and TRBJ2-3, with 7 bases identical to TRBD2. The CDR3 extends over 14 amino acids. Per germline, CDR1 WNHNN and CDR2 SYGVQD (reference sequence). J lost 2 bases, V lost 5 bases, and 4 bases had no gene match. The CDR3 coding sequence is TGCGCCAGCAGTAAAGCGGGGCCCACAGATACGCAGTATTTT. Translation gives CASSKAGPTDTQYF.

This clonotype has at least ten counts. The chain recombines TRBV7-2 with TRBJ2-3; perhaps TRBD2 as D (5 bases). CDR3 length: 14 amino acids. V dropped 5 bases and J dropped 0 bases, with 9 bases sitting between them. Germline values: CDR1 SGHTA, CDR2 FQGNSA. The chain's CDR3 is CASSPDSSTDTQYF. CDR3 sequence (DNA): TGTGCCAGCAGCCCGGACTCTAGCACAGATACGCAGTATTTT.

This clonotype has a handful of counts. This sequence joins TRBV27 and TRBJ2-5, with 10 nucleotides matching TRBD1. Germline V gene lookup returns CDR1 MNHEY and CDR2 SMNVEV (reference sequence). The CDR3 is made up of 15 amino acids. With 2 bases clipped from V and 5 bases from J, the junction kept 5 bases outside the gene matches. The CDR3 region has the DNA TGTGCCAGCAGTTTACGGACAGGGGGAGGGGAGACCCAGTACTTC. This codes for CASSLRTGGGETQYF.

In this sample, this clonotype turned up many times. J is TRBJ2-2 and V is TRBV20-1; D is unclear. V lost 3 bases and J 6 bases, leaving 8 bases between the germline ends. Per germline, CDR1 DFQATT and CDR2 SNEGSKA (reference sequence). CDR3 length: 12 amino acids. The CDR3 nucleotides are TGCAGTGCTAGTCCCGGGTCCGGGGAGCTGTTTTTT. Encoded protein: CSASPGSGELFF.